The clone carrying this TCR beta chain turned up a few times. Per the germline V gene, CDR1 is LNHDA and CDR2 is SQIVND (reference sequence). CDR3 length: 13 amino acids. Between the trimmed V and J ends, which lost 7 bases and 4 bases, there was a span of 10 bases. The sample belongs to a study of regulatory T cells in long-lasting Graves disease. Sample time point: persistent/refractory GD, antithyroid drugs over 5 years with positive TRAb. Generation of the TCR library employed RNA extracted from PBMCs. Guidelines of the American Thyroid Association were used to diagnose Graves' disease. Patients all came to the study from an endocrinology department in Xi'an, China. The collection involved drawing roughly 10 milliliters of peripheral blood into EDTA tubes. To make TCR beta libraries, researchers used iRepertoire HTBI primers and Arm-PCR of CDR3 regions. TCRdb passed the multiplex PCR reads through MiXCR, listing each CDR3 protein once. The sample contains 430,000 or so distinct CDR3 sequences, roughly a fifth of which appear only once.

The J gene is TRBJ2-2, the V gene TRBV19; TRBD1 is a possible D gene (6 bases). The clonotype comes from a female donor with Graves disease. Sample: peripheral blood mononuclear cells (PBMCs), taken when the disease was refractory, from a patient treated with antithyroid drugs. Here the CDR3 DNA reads TGTGCCAGTACTAGGACAGTCACCGGGGAGCTGTTTTTT. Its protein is CASTRTVTGELFF.